These T cell receptor beta chains were read from a single sample in a study of T cells after yellow fever vaccination. TCRdb re-analysed the 5' RACE reads in MiXCR, keeping a single row per CDR3 protein. The repertoire consists of around 610,000 distinct CDR3 sequences, with roughly 12% occurring once and the leading ten covering over 13%. Material: PBMCs, obtained on the day of the yellow fever booster vaccination. These receptors were obtained from a man aged 30-40 years who received the YFV17D yellow fever vaccine. The CDR3 runs from the conserved cysteine through the conserved F or W. D genes are given only for firm matches. For some rows the clone size is stated as once, few or many, or as a class when expanded; others skip it.

v_gene: TRBV6-5
j_gene: TRBJ2-7
abundance: few
d_gene: .
CDR3aa: CASSYSPVYEQYF
CDR3nt: TGTGCCAGCAGTTACTCCCCAGTCTACGAGCAGTACTTC

v_gene: TRBV5-6
j_gene: TRBJ2-5
abundance: many
d_gene: .
CDR3aa: CASSATVYQETQYF
CDR3nt: TGTGCCAGCAGCGCTACAGTGTACCAAGAGACCCAGTACTTC

v_gene: TRBV30
j_gene: TRBJ2-2
abundance: .
d_gene: .
CDR3aa: CAWSHSFEDAGELFF
CDR3nt: TGTGCCTGGAGTCACAGTTTCGAGGACGCCGGGGAGCTGTTTTTT

v_gene: TRBV4-1
j_gene: TRBJ2-7
abundance: few
d_gene: TRBD1
CDR3aa: CASSQMGQGYEQYF
CDR3nt: TGCGCCAGCAGCCAAATGGGACAGGGCTACGAGCAGTACTTC

v_gene: TRBV7-8
j_gene: TRBJ1-1
abundance: .
d_gene: .
CDR3aa: CASSQSWSFGEAFF
CDR3nt: TGTGCCAGCAGCCAATCTTGGTCATTTGGTGAAGCTTTCTTT

v_gene: TRBV3-1
j_gene: TRBJ2-7
abundance: .
d_gene: .
CDR3aa: CASSHRLYEQYF
CDR3nt: TGTGCCAGCAGCCACAGGCTTTACGAGCAGTACTTC

v_gene: TRBV27
j_gene: TRBJ2-4
abundance: .
d_gene: .
CDR3aa: CASSHGIAKNIQYF
CDR3nt: TGTGCCAGCAGCCACGGGATCGCCAAAAACATTCAGTACTTC

v_gene: TRBV2
j_gene: TRBJ2-7
abundance: few
d_gene: .
CDR3aa: CASSGEKYRGPSYEQYF
CDR3nt: TGTGCCAGCAGTGGGGAGAAGTACCGGGGGCCATCCTACGAGCAGTACTTC

v_gene: TRBV5-1
j_gene: TRBJ1-3
abundance: few
d_gene: .
CDR3aa: CASQRTSGNTIYF
CDR3nt: TGCGCCAGCCAAAGGACCTCTGGAAACACCATATATTTT

v_gene: TRBV6-1
j_gene: TRBJ2-6
abundance: few
d_gene: .
CDR3aa: CASSLTSYPGANVLTF
CDR3nt: TGTGCCAGCAGTCTGACTAGTTATCCTGGGGCCAACGTCCTGACTTTC

v_gene: TRBV6-1
j_gene: TRBJ1-5
abundance: few
d_gene: .
CDR3aa: CASSRSYGGNQPQHF
CDR3nt: TGTGCCAGCAGCAGGAGTTACGGCGGGAATCAGCCCCAGCATTTT

v_gene: TRBV20-1
j_gene: TRBJ2-3
abundance: few
d_gene: TRBD2
CDR3aa: CSAKGSGTDTQYF
CDR3nt: TGCAGTGCTAAGGGGAGCGGGACGGATACGCAGTATTTT

v_gene: TRBV4-3
j_gene: TRBJ1-6
abundance: few
d_gene: .
CDR3aa: CASSQAQLGSPLHF
CDR3nt: TGCGCCAGCAGCCAGGCCCAATTAGGTTCACCCCTCCACTTT

v_gene: TRBV2
j_gene: TRBJ2-2
abundance: few
d_gene: .
CDR3aa: CASSELLAHTGELFF
CDR3nt: TGTGCCAGCAGTGAACTGCTGGCTCACACCGGGGAGCTGTTTTTT

v_gene: TRBV28
j_gene: TRBJ2-6
abundance: .
d_gene: .
CDR3aa: CASSLPGHSGANVLTF
CDR3nt: TGTGCCAGCAGTTTACCGGGTCACTCTGGGGCCAACGTCCTGACTTTC

v_gene: TRBV20-1
j_gene: TRBJ2-7
abundance: .
d_gene: .
CDR3aa: CSAHRTGATYEQYF
CDR3nt: TGCAGTGCCCACCGAACCGGGGCCACTTACGAGCAGTACTTC

v_gene: TRBV2
j_gene: TRBJ2-1
abundance: few
d_gene: .
CDR3aa: CASSEWDEQFF
CDR3nt: TGTGCCAGCAGTGAGTGGGATGAGCAGTTCTTC

v_gene: TRBV7-9
j_gene: TRBJ2-7
abundance: few
d_gene: .
CDR3aa: CASSPTDGSYEQYF
CDR3nt: TGTGCCAGCAGTCCTACAGACGGGTCCTACGAGCAGTACTTC

v_gene: TRBV7-6
j_gene: TRBJ2-1
abundance: .
d_gene: TRBD2
CDR3aa: CASSLQASGRPKAEQFF
CDR3nt: TGTGCCAGCAGCTTACAGGCTAGCGGGAGACCAAAGGCTGAGCAGTTCTTC

v_gene: TRBV5-1
j_gene: TRBJ1-1
abundance: few
d_gene: .
CDR3aa: CASSPGNEAFF
CDR3nt: TGCGCCAGCAGCCCAGGGAATGAAGCTTTCTTT

v_gene: TRBV10-3
j_gene: TRBJ2-7
abundance: many
d_gene: .
CDR3aa: CAIKDSSSYEQYF
CDR3nt: TGTGCCATCAAGGACAGTTCGTCCTACGAGCAGTACTTC

v_gene: TRBV20-1
j_gene: TRBJ2-7
abundance: few
d_gene: .
CDR3aa: CSARFSRGTYEQYF
CDR3nt: TGCAGTGCTAGATTCTCGCGGGGCACCTACGAGCAGTACTTC

v_gene: TRBV7-2
j_gene: TRBJ2-7
abundance: .
d_gene: TRBD1
CDR3aa: CASSLGVGQGIYEQYF
CDR3nt: TGTGCCAGCAGCTTAGGGGTGGGACAGGGAATTTACGAGCAGTACTTC

v_gene: TRBV6-2/TRBV6-3
j_gene: TRBJ2-1
abundance: few
d_gene: TRBD2
CDR3aa: CASSYSKGLAGGSTYNEQFF
CDR3nt: TGTGCCAGCAGTTACTCGAAGGGACTAGCGGGAGGGTCGACCTACAATGAGCAGTTCTTC

v_gene: TRBV29-1
j_gene: TRBJ2-1
abundance: .
d_gene: TRBD2
CDR3aa: CSVEEGAGGEQFF
CDR3nt: TGCAGCGTTGAAGAAGGGGCGGGGGGTGAGCAGTTCTTC

v_gene: TRBV30
j_gene: TRBJ2-1
abundance: few
d_gene: .
CDR3aa: CACGFNEQFF
CDR3nt: TGTGCGTGCGGATTCAATGAGCAGTTCTTC

v_gene: TRBV18
j_gene: TRBJ1-5
abundance: .
d_gene: .
CDR3aa: CASSPGQSSDQPQHF
CDR3nt: TGTGCCAGCTCACCCGGACAGAGCTCGGATCAGCCCCAGCATTTT

v_gene: TRBV6-2/TRBV6-3
j_gene: TRBJ2-7
abundance: .
d_gene: .
CDR3aa: CASSEGQTLLYEQYF
CDR3nt: TGTGCCAGCTCCGAGGGGCAGACTCTCCTCTACGAGCAGTACTTC

v_gene: TRBV29-1
j_gene: TRBJ2-7
abundance: few
d_gene: .
CDR3aa: CSVLVSYEQYF
CDR3nt: TGCAGCGTTTTGGTCTCCTACGAGCAGTACTTC

v_gene: TRBV12-3/TRBV12-4
j_gene: TRBJ2-2
abundance: .
d_gene: TRBD1
CDR3aa: CACSLASGTGFRTGELFF
CDR3nt: TGTGCCTGCAGTTTAGCCTCCGGGACAGGTTTTCGGACCGGGGAGCTGTTTTTT

v_gene: TRBV20-1
j_gene: TRBJ1-5
abundance: .
d_gene: TRBD1
CDR3aa: CSALGTGAGYNQPQHF
CDR3nt: TGCAGTGCTCTTGGGACAGGGGCGGGATACAATCAGCCCCAGCATTTT

v_gene: TRBV15
j_gene: TRBJ2-2
abundance: few
d_gene: .
CDR3aa: CATSRDRVRTGELFF
CDR3nt: TGTGCCACCAGCAGAGATCGGGTCCGCACCGGGGAGCTGTTTTTT

v_gene: TRBV7-6
j_gene: TRBJ2-7
abundance: medium-sized
d_gene: TRBD2
CDR3aa: CASSLEASGSYEQYF
CDR3nt: TGTGCCAGCAGCTTAGAGGCTAGCGGGAGCTACGAGCAGTACTTC

v_gene: TRBV2
j_gene: TRBJ2-1
abundance: .
d_gene: .
CDR3aa: CARDIGGARLNNEQFF
CDR3nt: TGTGCCAGGGATATAGGGGGAGCCAGGTTGAACAATGAGCAGTTCTTC

v_gene: TRBV7-8
j_gene: TRBJ2-1
abundance: .
d_gene: TRBD2
CDR3aa: CASSLLSGTSLDNEQFF
CDR3nt: TGTGCCAGCAGCCTCCTTTCCGGGACTAGCTTGGACAATGAGCAGTTCTTC

v_gene: TRBV5-1
j_gene: TRBJ1-5
abundance: few
d_gene: .
CDR3aa: CASSLDGYNQPQHF
CDR3nt: TGCGCCAGCAGTTTGGACGGATATAATCAGCCCCAGCATTTT

v_gene: TRBV6-2/TRBV6-3
j_gene: TRBJ2-6
abundance: few
d_gene: TRBD1
CDR3aa: CASSYGLPGGNSASGANVLTF
CDR3nt: TGTGCCAGCAGTTACGGCCTCCCAGGGGGAAATTCCGCTTCTGGGGCCAACGTCCTGACTTTC

v_gene: TRBV7-7
j_gene: TRBJ2-7
abundance: .
d_gene: .
CDR3aa: CASSLAGWGHEQYF
CDR3nt: TGTGCCAGCAGCTTAGCGGGATGGGGCCACGAGCAGTACTTC

v_gene: TRBV2
j_gene: TRBJ2-1
abundance: .
d_gene: .
CDR3aa: CARHSGSINEQFF
CDR3nt: TGTGCCAGACATTCCGGGAGTATCAATGAGCAGTTCTTC

v_gene: TRBV7-2
j_gene: TRBJ2-2
abundance: many
d_gene: .
CDR3aa: CASSYAGGLADTGELFF
CDR3nt: TGTGCCAGCAGCTACGCAGGGGGCCTAGCGGACACCGGGGAGCTGTTTTTT

v_gene: TRBV6-2/TRBV6-3
j_gene: TRBJ2-4
abundance: .
d_gene: .
CDR3aa: CASSYGSERGNIQYF
CDR3nt: TGTGCCAGCAGTTACGGCTCGGAGAGGGGAAACATTCAGTACTTC

v_gene: TRBV10-2
j_gene: TRBJ2-1
abundance: few
d_gene: .
CDR3aa: CASSEVSGYSYNEQFF
CDR3nt: TGCGCCAGCAGTGAGGTCAGCGGGTACTCCTACAATGAGCAGTTCTTC

v_gene: TRBV7-2
j_gene: TRBJ1-2
abundance: .
d_gene: .
CDR3aa: CASSLAGSRYTF
CDR3nt: TGTGCCAGCAGCTTAGCAGGGTCCCGGTACACCTTC

v_gene: TRBV7-2
j_gene: TRBJ2-2
abundance: .
d_gene: .
CDR3aa: CASSPNRRETGELFF
CDR3nt: TGTGCCAGCAGCCCTAATCGGAGGGAGACCGGGGAGCTGTTTTTT

v_gene: TRBV12-3/TRBV12-4
j_gene: TRBJ2-5
abundance: few
d_gene: TRBD1
CDR3aa: CASSPGQGRQQTQYF
CDR3nt: TGTGCCAGCAGTCCTGGACAGGGCCGTCAGCAGACCCAGTACTTC

v_gene: TRBV5-1
j_gene: TRBJ1-4
abundance: .
d_gene: .
CDR3aa: CASSLDREGDEKLFF
CDR3nt: TGCGCCAGCAGCTTGGACAGGGAAGGGGATGAAAAACTGTTTTTT